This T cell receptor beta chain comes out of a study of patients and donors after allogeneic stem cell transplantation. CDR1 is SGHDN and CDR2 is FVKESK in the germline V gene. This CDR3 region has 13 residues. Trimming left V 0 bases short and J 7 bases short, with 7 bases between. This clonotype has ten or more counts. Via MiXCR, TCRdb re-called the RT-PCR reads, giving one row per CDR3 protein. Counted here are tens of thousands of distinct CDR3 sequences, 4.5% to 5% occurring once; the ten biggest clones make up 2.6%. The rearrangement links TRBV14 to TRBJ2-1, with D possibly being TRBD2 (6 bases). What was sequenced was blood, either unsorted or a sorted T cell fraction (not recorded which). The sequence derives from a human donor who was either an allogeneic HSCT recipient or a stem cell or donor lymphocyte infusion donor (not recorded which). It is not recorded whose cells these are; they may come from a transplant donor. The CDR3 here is CASSQDRGNEQFF. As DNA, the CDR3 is TGTGCCAGCAGCCAAGATCGGGGGAATGAGCAGTTCTTC. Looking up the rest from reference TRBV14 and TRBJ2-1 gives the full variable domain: EAGVTQFPSHSVIEKGQTVTLRCDPISGHDNLYWYRRVMGKEIKFLLHFVKESKQDESGMPNNRFLAERTGGTYSTLKVQPAELEDSGVYFCASSQDRGNEQFFGPGTRLTVL.